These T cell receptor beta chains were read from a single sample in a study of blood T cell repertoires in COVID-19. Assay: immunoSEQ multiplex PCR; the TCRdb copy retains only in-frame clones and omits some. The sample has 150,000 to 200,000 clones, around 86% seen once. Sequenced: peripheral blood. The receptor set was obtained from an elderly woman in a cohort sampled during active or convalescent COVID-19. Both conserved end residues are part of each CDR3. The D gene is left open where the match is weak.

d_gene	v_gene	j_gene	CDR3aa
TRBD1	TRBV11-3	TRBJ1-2	CASSLDGDSTYGYTF
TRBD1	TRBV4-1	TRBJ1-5	CASSQGDFGQAVGSNQPQHF
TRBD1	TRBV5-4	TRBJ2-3	CASSLQGATDTQYF
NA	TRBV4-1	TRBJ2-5	CASSQGRGEFQETQYF
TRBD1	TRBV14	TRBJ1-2	CASSPMTGILHGYTF
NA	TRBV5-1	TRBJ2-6	CASSLAGSGANVLTF
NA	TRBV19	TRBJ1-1	CASSIRTGRNTEAFF
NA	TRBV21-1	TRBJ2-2	CASSKVSPGGPNTGELFF
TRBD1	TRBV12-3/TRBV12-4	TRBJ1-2	CASRGTGDYGYTF
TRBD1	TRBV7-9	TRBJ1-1	CASSLGGGGDTEAFF
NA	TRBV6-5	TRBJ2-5	CASSYSLGRDGTQYF
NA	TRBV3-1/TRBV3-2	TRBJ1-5	CASSLTSGEPQHF
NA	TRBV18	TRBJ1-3	CASSLNQGYGNTIYF
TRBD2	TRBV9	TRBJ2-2	CASSVVGRDSGELFF
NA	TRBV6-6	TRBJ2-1	CASRPGSSYNEQFF
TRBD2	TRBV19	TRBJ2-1	CASSASWAGVNNEQFF
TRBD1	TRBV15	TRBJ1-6	CATSGGQAIGPLHF
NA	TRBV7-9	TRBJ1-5	CASSLTDGDQPQHF
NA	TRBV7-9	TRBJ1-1	CASSSGVISMNTEAFF
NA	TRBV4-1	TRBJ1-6	CASSQMPGLKLSSYNSPLHF
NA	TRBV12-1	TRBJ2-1	CASSPSGQSNEQFF
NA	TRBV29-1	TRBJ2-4	CSALNSLHIQYF
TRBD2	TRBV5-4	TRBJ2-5	CASSPTSGGGETQYF
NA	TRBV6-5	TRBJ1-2	CASRDQGGDGYTF
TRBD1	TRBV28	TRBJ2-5	CASSRQGRETQYF
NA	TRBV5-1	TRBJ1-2	CASSPDKNYGYTF
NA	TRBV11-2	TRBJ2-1	CASSLVLLSESEQFF
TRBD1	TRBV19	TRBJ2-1	CASSNTGQGVYNEQFF
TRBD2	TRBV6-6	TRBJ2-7	CASTKRLALSYEQYF
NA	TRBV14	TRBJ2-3	CASSQVGRVESTDTQYF
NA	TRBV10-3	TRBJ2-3	CAISAEADTQYF
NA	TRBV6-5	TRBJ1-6	CASRNSGNWASPLHF
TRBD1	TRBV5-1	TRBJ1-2	CASSWPTGETSGYGYTF
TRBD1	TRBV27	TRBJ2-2	CASSLRTGGNTGELFF
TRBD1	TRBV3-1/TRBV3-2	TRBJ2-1	CASSRQGVAGNEQFF
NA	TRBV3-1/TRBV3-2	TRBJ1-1	CASSNTGRTEAFF
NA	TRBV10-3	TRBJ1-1	CAITADSYTEAFF
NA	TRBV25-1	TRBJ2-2	CASRLHLNTGELFF
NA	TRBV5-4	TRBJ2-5	CASSHGTNGETQYF
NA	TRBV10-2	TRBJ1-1	CASSLGRGTEAFF
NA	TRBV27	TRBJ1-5	CASSLSDRNQPQHF
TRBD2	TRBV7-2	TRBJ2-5	CASRRTSGFQETQYF
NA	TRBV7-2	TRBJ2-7	CASSLAAVTNEQYF
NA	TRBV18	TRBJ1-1	CASSPGGLGTEAFF
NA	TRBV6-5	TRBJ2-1	CASSYSWGGFYNEQFF
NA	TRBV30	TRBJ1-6	CAWQGQVNSPLHF
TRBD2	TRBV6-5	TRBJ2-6	CASSLAGDGANVLTF
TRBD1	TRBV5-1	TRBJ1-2	CASSLETGAYGYTF
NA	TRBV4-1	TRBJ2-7	CASSQAGRDEQYF
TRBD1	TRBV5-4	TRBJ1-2	CASSSLDRDDFGYTF
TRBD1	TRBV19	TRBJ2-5	CASSRRQGADETQYF
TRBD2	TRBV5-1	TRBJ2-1	CASSLMASGRTYNEQFF
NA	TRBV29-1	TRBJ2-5	CSVVSGVETQYF
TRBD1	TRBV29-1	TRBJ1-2	CSAEGQLTYGYTF
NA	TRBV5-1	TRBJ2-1	CASSSRTGSYNEQFF
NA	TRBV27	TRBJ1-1	CASLGTESAFF
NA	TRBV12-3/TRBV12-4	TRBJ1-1	CASSTYKYYEAFF
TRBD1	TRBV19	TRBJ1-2	CASSIDRGNYGYTF
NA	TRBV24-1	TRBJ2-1	CATSDSTGASYNEQFF
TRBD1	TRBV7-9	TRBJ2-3	CASSPGGQGNPDTQYF